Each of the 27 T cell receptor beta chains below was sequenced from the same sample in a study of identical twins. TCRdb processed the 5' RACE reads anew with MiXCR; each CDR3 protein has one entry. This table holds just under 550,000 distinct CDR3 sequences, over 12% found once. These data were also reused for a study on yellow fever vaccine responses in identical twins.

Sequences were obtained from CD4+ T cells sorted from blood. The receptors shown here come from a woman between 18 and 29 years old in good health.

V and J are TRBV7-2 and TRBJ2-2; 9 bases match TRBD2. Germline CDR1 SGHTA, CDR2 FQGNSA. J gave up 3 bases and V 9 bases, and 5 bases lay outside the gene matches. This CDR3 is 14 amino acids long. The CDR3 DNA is TGTGCCAGTGCGGGGGGGCTGTACACCGGGGAGCTGTTTTTT. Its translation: CASAGGLYTGELFF.

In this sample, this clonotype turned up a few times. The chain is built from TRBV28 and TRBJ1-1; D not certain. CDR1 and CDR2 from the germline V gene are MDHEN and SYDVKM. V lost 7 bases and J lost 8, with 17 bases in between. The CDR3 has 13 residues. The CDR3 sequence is CASIIRLGREAFF. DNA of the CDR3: TGTGCCAGCATCATCCGCCTGGGCAGGGAAGCTTTCTTT. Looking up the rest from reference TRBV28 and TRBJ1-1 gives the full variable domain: DVKVTQSSRYLVKRTGEKVFLECVQDMDHENMFWYRQDPGLGLRLIYFSYDVKMKEKGDIPEGYSVSREKKERFSLILESASTNQTSMYLCASIIRLGREAFFGQGTRLTVV.

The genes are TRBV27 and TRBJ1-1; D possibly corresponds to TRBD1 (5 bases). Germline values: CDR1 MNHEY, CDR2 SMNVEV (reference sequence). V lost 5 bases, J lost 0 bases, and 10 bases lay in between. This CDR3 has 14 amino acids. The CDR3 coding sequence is TGTGCCAGCAGTAAACGGGGGGTGAACACTGAAGCTTTCTTT. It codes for CASSKRGVNTEAFF.

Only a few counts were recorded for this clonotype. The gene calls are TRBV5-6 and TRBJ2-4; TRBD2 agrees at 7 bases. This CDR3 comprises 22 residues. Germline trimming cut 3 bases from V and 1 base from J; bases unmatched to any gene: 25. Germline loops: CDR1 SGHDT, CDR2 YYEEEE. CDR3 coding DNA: TGTGCCAGCAGCTGGACGGGCGCAGCGGGGTTTAGTTACGGAATGGCCAAAAACATTCAGTACTTC. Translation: CASSWTGAAGFSYGMAKNIQYF.

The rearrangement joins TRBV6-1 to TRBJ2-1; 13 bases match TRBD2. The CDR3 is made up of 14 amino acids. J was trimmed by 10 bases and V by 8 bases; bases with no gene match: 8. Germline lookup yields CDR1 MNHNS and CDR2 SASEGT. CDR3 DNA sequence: TGTGCCAGCGGACTAGCGGGGGCCACGGGAGAGCAGTTCTTC. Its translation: CASGLAGATGEQFF.

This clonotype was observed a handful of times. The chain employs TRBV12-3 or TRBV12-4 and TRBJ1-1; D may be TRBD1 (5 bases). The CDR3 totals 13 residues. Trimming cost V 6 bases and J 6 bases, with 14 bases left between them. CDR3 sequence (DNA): TGTGCCAGCAGGGCGATACAGGTTGCTGAAGCTTTCTTT. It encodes CASRAIQVAEAFF.

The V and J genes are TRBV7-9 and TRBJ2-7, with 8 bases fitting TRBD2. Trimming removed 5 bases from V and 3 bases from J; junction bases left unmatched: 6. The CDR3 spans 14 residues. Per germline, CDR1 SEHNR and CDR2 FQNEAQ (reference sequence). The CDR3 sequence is CASSGGGRRYEQYF. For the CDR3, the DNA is TGTGCCAGCAGCGGCGGGGGGCGTCGCTACGAGCAGTACTTC.

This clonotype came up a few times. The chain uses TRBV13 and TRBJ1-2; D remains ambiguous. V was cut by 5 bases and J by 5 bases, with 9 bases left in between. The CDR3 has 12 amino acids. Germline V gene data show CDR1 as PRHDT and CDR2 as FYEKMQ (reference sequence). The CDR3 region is CASSGRPYGYTF. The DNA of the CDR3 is TGTGCCAGCAGCGGAAGGCCTTATGGCTACACCTTC.

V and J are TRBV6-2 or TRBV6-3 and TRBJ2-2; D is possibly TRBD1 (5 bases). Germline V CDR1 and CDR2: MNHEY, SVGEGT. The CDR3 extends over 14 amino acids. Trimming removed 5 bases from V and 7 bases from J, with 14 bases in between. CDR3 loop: CASSIGVLDGELFF. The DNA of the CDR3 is TGTGCCAGCAGTATAGGGGTCCTCGACGGGGAGCTGTTTTTT.

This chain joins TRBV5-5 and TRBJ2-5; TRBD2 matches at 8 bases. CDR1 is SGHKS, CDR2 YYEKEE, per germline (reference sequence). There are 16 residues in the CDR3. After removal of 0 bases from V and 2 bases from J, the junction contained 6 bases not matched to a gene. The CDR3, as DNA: TGTGCCAGCAGCTTGGTAGTAGCGGGGATACAAGAGACCCAGTACTTC. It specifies CASSLVVAGIQETQYF.

The CDR3 loop reads CASEHRDRREQYF. DNA of the CDR3: TGTGCCAGTGAACACAGGGATCGTAGGGAGCAGTACTTC. The chain is built from TRBV6-1 and TRBJ2-7; a possible D gene is TRBD1 (6 bases). The CDR3 is 13 residues long. CDR1 MNHNS and CDR2 SASEGT come from the germline V gene. The V end lost 9 bases, the J end lost 7 bases, and 19 bases lay between the germline ends.

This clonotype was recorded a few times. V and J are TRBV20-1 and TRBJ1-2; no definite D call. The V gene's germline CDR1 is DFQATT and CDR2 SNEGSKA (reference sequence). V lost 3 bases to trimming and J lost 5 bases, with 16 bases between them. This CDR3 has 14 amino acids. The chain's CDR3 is CSASLYPNQYGYTF. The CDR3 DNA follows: TGCAGTGCTAGTCTGTACCCAAACCAATATGGCTACACCTTC.

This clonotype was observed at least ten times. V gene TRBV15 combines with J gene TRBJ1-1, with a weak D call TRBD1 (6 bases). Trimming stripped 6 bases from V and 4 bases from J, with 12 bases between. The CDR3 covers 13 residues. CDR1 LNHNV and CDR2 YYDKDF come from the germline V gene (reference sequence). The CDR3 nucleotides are TGTGCCACCAGTTCCGACAGGCCCACTGAAGCTTTCTTT. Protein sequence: CATSSDRPTEAFF.

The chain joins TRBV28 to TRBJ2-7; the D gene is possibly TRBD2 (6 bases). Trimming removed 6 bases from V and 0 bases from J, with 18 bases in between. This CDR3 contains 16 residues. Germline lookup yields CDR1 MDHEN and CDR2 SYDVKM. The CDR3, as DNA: TGTGCCAGCAGCGGCGAGGGAGGCACCGACTCCTACGAGCAGTACTTC. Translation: CASSGEGGTDSYEQYF.

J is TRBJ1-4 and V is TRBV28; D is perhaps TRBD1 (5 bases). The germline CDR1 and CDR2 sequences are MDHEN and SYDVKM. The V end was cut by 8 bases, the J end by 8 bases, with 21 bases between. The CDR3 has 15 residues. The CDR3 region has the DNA TGTGCCAGCGGATCCCTAGGGGACGGAATCGAAAAACTGTTTTTT. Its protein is CASGSLGDGIEKLFF. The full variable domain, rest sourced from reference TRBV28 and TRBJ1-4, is DVKVTQSSRYLVKRTGEKVFLECVQDMDHENMFWYRQDPGLGLRLIYFSYDVKMKEKGDIPEGYSVSREKKERFSLILESASTNQTSMYLCASGSLGDGIEKLFFGSGTQLSVL.

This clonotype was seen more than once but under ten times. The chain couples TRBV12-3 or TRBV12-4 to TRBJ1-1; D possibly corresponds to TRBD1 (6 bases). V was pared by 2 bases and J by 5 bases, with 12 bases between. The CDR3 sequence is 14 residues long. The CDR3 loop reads CASSLSGGVTEAFF. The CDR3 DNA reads TGTGCCAGCAGTTTATCCGGGGGCGTTACTGAAGCTTTCTTT.

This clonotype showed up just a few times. CDR3 sequence: CASRASGPGRPQHF. The CDR3 nucleotides are TGTGCCAGCAGGGCGTCCGGGCCGGGCAGGCCCCAGCATTTT. The rearrangement links TRBV28 to TRBJ1-5; the D is unclear. Germline V CDR1 and CDR2: MDHEN, SYDVKM. The V and J ends lost 6 bases and 9 bases respectively, with 18 bases between them. The CDR3 is 14 amino acids.

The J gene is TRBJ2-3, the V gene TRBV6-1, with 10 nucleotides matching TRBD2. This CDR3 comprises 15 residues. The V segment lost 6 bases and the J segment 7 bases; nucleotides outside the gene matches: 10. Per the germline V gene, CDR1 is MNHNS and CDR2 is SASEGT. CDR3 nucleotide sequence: TGTGCCAGCAGCCGCAGCGGGGGGGCCTTAAATACGCAGTATTTT. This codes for CASSRSGGALNTQYF.

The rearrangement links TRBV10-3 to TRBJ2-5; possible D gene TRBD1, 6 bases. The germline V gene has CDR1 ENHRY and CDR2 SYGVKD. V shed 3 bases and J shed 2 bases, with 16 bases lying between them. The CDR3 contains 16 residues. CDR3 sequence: CAISERDGTTQETQYF. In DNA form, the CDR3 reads TGTGCCATCAGTGAACGGGACGGGACAACTCAAGAGACCCAGTACTTC.

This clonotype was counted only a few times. This CDR3 is CASSALLNSNTGELFF. The CDR3 nucleotides are TGTGCCAGCAGCGCCTTATTGAACTCGAACACCGGGGAGCTGTTTTTT. The rearrangement links TRBV9 to TRBJ2-2; D gene ambiguous. This CDR3 has 16 amino acids. V dropped 3 bases and J dropped 0 bases, with 12 bases sitting between them. Germline values: CDR1 SGDLS, CDR2 YYNGEE.

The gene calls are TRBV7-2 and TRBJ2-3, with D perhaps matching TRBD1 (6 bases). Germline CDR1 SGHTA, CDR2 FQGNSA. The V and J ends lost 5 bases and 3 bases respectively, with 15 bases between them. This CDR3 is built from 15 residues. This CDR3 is CASSPYYQGTDTQYF. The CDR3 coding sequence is TGTGCCAGCAGCCCGTATTATCAGGGGACAGATACGCAGTATTTT.

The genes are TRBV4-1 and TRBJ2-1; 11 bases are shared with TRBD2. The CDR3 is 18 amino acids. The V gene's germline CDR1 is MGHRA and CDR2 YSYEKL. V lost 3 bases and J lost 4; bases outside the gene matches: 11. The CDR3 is CASSHQDFLAGGYNEQFF. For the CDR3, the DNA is TGCGCCAGCAGCCACCAAGACTTCCTAGCGGGAGGTTACAATGAGCAGTTCTTC.

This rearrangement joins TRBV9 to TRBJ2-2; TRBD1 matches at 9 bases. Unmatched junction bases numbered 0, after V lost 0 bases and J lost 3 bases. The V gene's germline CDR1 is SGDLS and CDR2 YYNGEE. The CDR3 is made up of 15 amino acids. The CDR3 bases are TGTGCCAGCAGCGTAGGGACAGGGGACACCGGGGAGCTGTTTTTT. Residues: CASSVGTGDTGELFF.

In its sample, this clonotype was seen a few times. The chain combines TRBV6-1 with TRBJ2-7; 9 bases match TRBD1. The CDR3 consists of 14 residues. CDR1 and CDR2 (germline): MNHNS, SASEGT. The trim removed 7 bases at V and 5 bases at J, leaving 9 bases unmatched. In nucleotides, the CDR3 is TGTGCCAGCAACCTACAGGGGGCGCCCCACGAGCAGTACTTC. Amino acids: CASNLQGAPHEQYF.

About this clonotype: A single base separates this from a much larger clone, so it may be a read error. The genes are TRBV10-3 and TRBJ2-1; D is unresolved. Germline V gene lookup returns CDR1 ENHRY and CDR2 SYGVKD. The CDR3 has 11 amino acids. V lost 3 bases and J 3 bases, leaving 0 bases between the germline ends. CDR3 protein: CAISDYNEQFF. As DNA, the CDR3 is TGTGCCATCAGTGACTACAATGAGCAGTTCTTC.

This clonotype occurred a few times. The CDR3 nucleotides are TGTGCCAGCAGTAGGGCTGCATTCATCGAGCAGTACTTC. It encodes CASSRAAFIEQYF. V is TRBV6-1 and J is TRBJ2-7; no firm D call. There are 13 residues in the CDR3. The V end was cut by 5 bases, the J end by 6 bases, with 14 bases between. Looked up from germline, CDR1 is MNHNS and CDR2 is SASEGT.

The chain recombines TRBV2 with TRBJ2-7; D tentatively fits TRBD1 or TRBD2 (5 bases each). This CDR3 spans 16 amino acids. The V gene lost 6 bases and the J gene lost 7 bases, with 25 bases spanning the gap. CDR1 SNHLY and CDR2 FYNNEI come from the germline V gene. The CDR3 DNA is TGTGCCAGCAGGAAGAGCCTTCAGGCGGAAGAGGGGGAGCAGTACTTC. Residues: CASRKSLQAEEGEQYF.